This T cell receptor (beta chain) was profiled in a study of blood T cell repertoires in COVID-19. On the study more broadly: Samples of COVID-19 (acute and convalescent) were obtained from the United States, Italy and Spain. Sources were T cells, B-cell-depleted T cells, or PBMCs; the material itself was cDNA or gDNA.

The Seattle patients joined while their infection was active and were tracked longitudinally afterward. Source study methods: Nucleated cell number was recorded as an estimate derived from reference gene primer amplification. Sequencing used immunoSEQ multiplex PCR; TCRdb keeps in-frame clones, though not all of them. V and J calls plus clone size are reproduced from that table; the DNA served to infer D and trimming. Among roughly 62,000 clones listed, around 82% were seen once. Looked up from germline, CDR1 is SEHNR and CDR2 is FQNEAQ (reference sequence). V lost 7 bases to trimming and J lost 0 bases; unmatched junction nucleotides: 13. The CDR3 extends over 18 amino acids.

This TCR was recovered from a man older than 75 with COVID-19, enrolled during active disease. The chain uses TRBV7-9 and TRBJ1-4, with 8 bases aligning to TRBD1. What was sequenced was peripheral blood. The CDR3 nucleotides are TGTGCCAGCACGAGGACAGGGCTGGATCTTGCAACTAATGAAAAACTGTTTTTT. This sequence encodes CASTRTGLDLATNEKLFF.